Below, 26 T cell receptor beta chains from the same sample are listed, as sequenced in a study of OX40 agonist ivuxolimab in advanced cancers. Data came from immunoSEQ multiplex PCR; TCRdb stores just in-frame clones and leaves some out. The table includes approximately 74,000 clones, over 75% detected once. The sample here was CD4+ or CD8+ T cells sorted from blood, taken in a trial of the OX40 agonist ivuxolimab. These receptors all come from an adult with an advanced solid tumor such as melanoma, head and neck, liver or kidney cancer.

This chain joins TRBV7-2 and TRBJ1-2, with D unresolved. There are 13 residues in the CDR3. Per the germline V gene, CDR1 is SGHTA and CDR2 is FQGNSA. V lost 6 bases to trimming and J lost 5 bases, with 13 bases between them. The CDR3 loop reads CASSSGRRYGYTF. Here the CDR3 DNA reads TGTGCCAGCAGTTCCGGACGGCGATATGGCTACACCTTC.

This clone was detected a few times. In nucleotides, the CDR3 is TGTGCCAGCAGAAGCGGGAACTACGAGCAGTACTTC. Its translation is CASRSGNYEQYF. This chain connects TRBV6-5 to TRBJ2-7; the match to TRBD2 covers 7 bases. Trimming cost V 6 bases and J 3 bases; bases outside gene matches: 2. The CDR3 sequence is 12 residues long. The germline gives CDR1 MNHEY, CDR2 SVGAGI.

As for this clone: One end of the junction is discordant with germline, which a read error may explain. The chain couples TRBV7-7 to TRBJ2-2; D is unresolved. The CDR3 loop spans 14 amino acids. Germline V gene sequence: CDR1 SSHAT, CDR2 FNYEAQ (reference sequence). The CDR3 is CASSLDIGTGELFF. The DNA for the CDR3 is TGTGCTAGCAGCTTAGACATAGGGACCGGGGAGCTGTTTTTT. Full variable domain (rest looked up from reference TRBV7-7 and TRBJ2-2): GAGVSQSPRYKVTKRGQDVTLRCDPISSHATLYWYQQALGQGPEFLTYFNYEAQPDKSGLPSDRFSAERPEGSISTLTIQRTEQRDSAMYRCASSLDIGTGELFFGEGSRLTVL.

The rearrangement uses TRBV7-3 and TRBJ2-3; D is perhaps TRBD2 (5 bases). The CDR3 totals 12 residues. Trimming shortened V by 4 bases and J by 6 bases, and 8 bases separated the two germline ends. Germline V gene lookup returns CDR1 SGHTA and CDR2 FQGTGA. CDR3 protein: CASSSVADTQYF. The CDR3 DNA sequence: TGTGCCAGCAGCTCCGTAGCGGATACGCAGTATTTT.

In its sample, this clone was seen once. The chain carries TRBV7-2 and TRBJ2-3, with a tentative D call TRBD2 (7 bases). With 8 bases removed from V and 6 bases from J, the gap between germline ends came to 18 bases. Germline V gene sequence: CDR1 SGHTA, CDR2 FQGNSA. There are 14 residues in the CDR3. The DNA for the CDR3 is TGTGCCAGCCAAGGGGGAGGGCCTTGGGATACGCAGTATTTT. This codes for CASQGGGPWDTQYF. The whole variable domain, remainder taken from reference TRBV7-2 and TRBJ2-3, is GAGVSQSPSNKVTEKGKDVELRCDPISGHTALYWYRQSLGQGLEFLIYFQGNSAPDKSGLPSDRFSAERTGGSVSTLTIQRTQQEDSAVYLCASQGGGPWDTQYFGPGTRLTVL.

This chain joins TRBV28 and TRBJ2-5; D gene ambiguous. The J call may be wrong; the DNA end is better matched by TRBJ2-7. CDR3 length: 12 amino acids. CDR1 and CDR2 (germline): MDHEN, SYDVKM. The CDR3 loop is CASSFGSYEQYF. The CDR3 DNA follows: TGTGCCAGCAGTTTCGGCTCCTACGAGCAGTACTTC.

The chain has TRBV19 and TRBJ1-1; D gene unclear. Trimming took off 3 bases at V and 0 bases at J, with 8 bases between the two ends. CDR1 and CDR2 from the germline V gene are LNHDA and SQIVND (reference sequence). The CDR3 contains 14 residues. The CDR3 spells CASSIWRMNTEAFF. Here the CDR3 DNA reads TGTGCCAGTAGTATTTGGAGAATGAACACTGAAGCTTTCTTT. Full variable domain (remainder filled in from reference TRBV19 and TRBJ1-1): DGGITQSPKYLFRKEGQNVTLSCEQNLNHDAMYWYRQDPGQGLRLIYYSQIVNDFQKGDIAEGYSVSREKKESFPLTVTSAQKNPTAFYLCASSIWRMNTEAFFGQGTRLTVV.

V gene TRBV27 combines with J gene TRBJ2-7; no clear D. The CDR3 covers 16 residues. Looked up from germline, CDR1 is MNHEY and CDR2 is SMNVEV (reference sequence). V was trimmed by 3 bases and J by 0 bases, leaving 15 bases between them. In nucleotides, the CDR3 is TGTGCCAGCAGTTTTATCACCCCCCTAAGCTCCTACGAGCAGTACTTC. Residues: CASSFITPLSSYEQYF.

The CDR3 protein is CASSYSLEIGELFF. CDR3 bases: TGTGCCAGCAGTTATAGCCTGGAAATTGGGGAGCTGTTTTTT. The chain employs TRBV6-6 and TRBJ2-2, with unresolved D. Germline CDR1 MNHNY, CDR2 SVGAGI (reference sequence). Trimming shortened V by 3 bases and J by 8 bases, and 13 bases separated the two germline ends. The CDR3 extends over 14 amino acids.

This chain connects TRBV19 to TRBJ2-3; 7 positions match TRBD2. The CDR3 has 13 amino acids. The V gene end was trimmed by 9 bases and the J gene end by 5 bases; junction bases not matched to a gene: 8. Germline CDR1 reads LNHDA; CDR2 reads SQIVND (reference sequence). The CDR3 sequence: CASGNPGGDTQYF. The CDR3 DNA sequence: TGTGCCAGCGGTAATCCGGGAGGAGATACGCAGTATTTT.

The chain uses TRBV19 and TRBJ2-1; 8 positions match TRBD1. This CDR3 has 16 amino acids. The germline V gene has CDR1 LNHDA and CDR2 SQIVND (reference sequence). Trimming cost V 1 base and J 9 bases; bases outside gene matches: 11. The CDR3 here is CASSIVGQGSNPEQFF. CDR3 in DNA: TGTGCCAGTAGTATAGTAGGACAGGGAAGCAATCCTGAGCAGTTCTTC.

This chain joins TRBV7-9 and TRBJ2-3, with D unclear. V was clipped by 3 bases and J by 8 bases, with 9 bases between them. This CDR3 region has 12 residues. CDR1 SEHNR and CDR2 FQNEAQ come from the germline V gene (reference sequence). The CDR3 loop is CASSFPSATQYF. The CDR3 DNA is TGTGCCAGCAGCTTTCCGAGCGCTACGCAGTATTTT.

In this sample, this clone turned up once. The V gene is TRBV29-1, the J gene TRBJ2-1, with TRBD2 identical over 7 bases. Unmatched junction bases numbered 11, after V lost 6 bases and J lost 6 bases. Germline V gene data show CDR1 as SQVTM and CDR2 as ANQGSEA. CDR3 size: 14 residues. In nucleotides, the CDR3 is TGCAGCGTCCCCGGGATATGGGGGGGCAATGAGCAGTTCTTC. Residues: CSVPGIWGGNEQFF.

The CDR3 loop reads CSAWTGSNTGELFF. Written as DNA, the CDR3 is TGCAGCGCCTGGACAGGGTCGAACACCGGGGAGCTGTTTTTT. The chain combines TRBV29-1 with TRBJ2-2; 8 bases map to TRBD1. CDR3 size: 14 residues. Germline loops: CDR1 SQVTM, CDR2 ANQGSEA. The V gene end was trimmed by 7 bases and the J gene end by 0 bases; junction bases not matched to a gene: 4.

The chain combines TRBV28 with TRBJ2-5; 7 positions agree with TRBD1. The J segment lost 5 bases and the V segment lost 6 bases, leaving 6 bases of the junction unmatched. This CDR3 is 13 amino acids long. Germline CDR1 MDHEN, CDR2 SYDVKM. CDR3 nucleotide sequence: TGTGCCAGCAGCCACAGGGGCCCGGAGACCCAGTACTTC. It codes for CASSHRGPETQYF.

This sequence joins TRBV27 and TRBJ2-6, with a weak D call TRBD1 (6 bases). V was cut by 4 bases and J by 3 bases, with 16 bases left in between. The CDR3 loop spans 17 amino acids. Germline CDR1 and CDR2: MNHEY and SMNVEV (reference sequence). DNA for the CDR3: TGTGCCAGCAGTTCCCCCCGACAGGTCGGTGGGGCCAACGTCCTGACTTTC. Translation: CASSSPRQVGGANVLTF.

The gene calls are TRBV5-5 and TRBJ1-2; D remains unclear. CDR1 and CDR2 from the germline V gene are SGHKS and YYEKEE (reference sequence). The CDR3 contains 15 residues. Deletions cut 0 bases from V and 1 base from J, with 10 bases between. In DNA form, the CDR3 reads TGTGCCAGCAGCTTGGCAGGAACCGTTAACTATGGCTACACCTTC. It codes for CASSLAGTVNYGYTF.

DNA of the CDR3: TGTGCCAGCACGAGGGACCCGGGTTCACCCCTCCACTTT. Translated: CASTRDPGSPLHF. V gene TRBV19 combines with J gene TRBJ1-6, with D possibly TRBD1 on 5 matching bases. The V and J ends lost 9 bases and 9 bases respectively, with 15 bases between them. This CDR3 is 13 amino acids long. Germline V gene sequence: CDR1 LNHDA, CDR2 SQIVND (reference sequence).

With respect to this clone: The junction shows a germline mismatch at one end, possibly a read error. This chain joins TRBV7-7 and TRBJ2-2, with 7 positions matching TRBD1. CDR1 and CDR2 from the germline V gene are SSHAT and FNYEAQ (reference sequence). This CDR3 has 19 residues. The CDR3 DNA is TGTGCTAGCAGCCCCCGACAGGGTAGAGCGGAGTCGAACACCGGGGAGCTGTTTTTT. Translated: CASSPRQGRAESNTGELFF.

The chain recombines TRBV7-2 with TRBJ2-5; possible D gene TRBD2, 6 bases. The CDR3 length is 16 residues. Germline CDR1 SGHTA, CDR2 FQGNSA. Trimming took off 1 base at V and 7 bases at J, with 19 bases between the two ends. The chain's CDR3 is CASSLVPGLSGGTQYF. The DNA of the CDR3 is TGTGCCAGCAGCTTAGTTCCGGGACTCTCCGGTGGGACCCAGTACTTC.

The chain couples TRBV6-4 to TRBJ2-2; TRBD2 matches 10 bases. CDR1 and CDR2 from the germline V gene are MRHNA and SNTAGT. The CDR3 spans 16 residues. With 5 bases clipped from V and 3 bases from J, the junction kept 6 bases outside the gene matches. DNA of the CDR3: TGTGCCAGCAGTCGACTAGCGGGCCCTGACACCGGGGAGCTGTTTTTT. As protein: CASSRLAGPDTGELFF.

The table lists this clone with a count of one. The chain uses TRBV30 and TRBJ2-5; TRBD1 aligns across 9 bases. Germline CDR1 reads GTSNPN; CDR2 reads SVGIG (reference sequence). The V and J ends lost 8 bases and 7 bases, in that order; junction bases with no gene match: 8. The CDR3 is 12 residues long. CDR3 DNA sequence: TGTGCCAGAACTTCGGGACAGGGGACCCAGTACTTC. Translation gives CARTSGQGTQYF.

The CDR3, as DNA: TGTGCCAGTAGTATTTGGGGGCATAGCAATCAGCCCCAGCATTTT. Its translation: CASSIWGHSNQPQHF. The chain joins TRBV19 to TRBJ1-5, with D perhaps TRBD1 (6 bases). This CDR3 region has 15 residues. Germline V gives CDR1 LNHDA, CDR2 SQIVND (reference sequence). The V and J ends lost 3 bases and 0 bases respectively, with 9 bases between them.

The chain combines TRBV6-4 with TRBJ2-1; 11 nucleotides line up with TRBD1. The CDR3 spans 16 residues. With V trimmed by 5 bases and J by 7 bases, 10 bases remained unmatched. Germline CDR1 and CDR2: MRHNA and SNTAGT. This CDR3 reads CASSILGTGGLNEQFF. CDR3 sequence (DNA): TGTGCCAGCAGTATTCTAGGGACAGGGGGATTAAATGAGCAGTTCTTC.

The rearrangement uses TRBV6-6 and TRBJ2-5; TRBD1 matches 8 bases. This CDR3 has 12 amino acids. Germline V gene data show CDR1 as MNHNY and CDR2 as SVGAGI (reference sequence). The junction had 2 bases not matched to a gene; V was cut back by 8 bases and J by 3 bases. The CDR3: CASQGAEETQYF. Written as DNA, the CDR3 is TGTGCCAGCCAGGGGGCGGAAGAGACCCAGTACTTC.

V usage is TRBV19 and J usage is TRBJ1-2, with D unclear. Germline V lookup: CDR1 LNHDA, CDR2 SQIVND (reference sequence). Between the trimmed V and J ends, which lost 1 base and 4 bases, there was a span of 7 bases. This CDR3 region has 13 residues. Written as DNA, the CDR3 is TGTGCCAGTAGTATAGCCGGAGGCTATGGCTACACCTTC. Its translation: CASSIAGGYGYTF.